A single sample gave rise to the 25 T cell receptor beta chains below, sequenced in a study of neurological immune-mediated disorders. TCRdb passed the 5' RACE reads through MiXCR, listing each CDR3 protein once. Of fewer than 110,000 distinct CDR3 sequences listed, 10% to 12% are singletons. Time point described: longitudinal time-point 3. The sample consisted of PBMCs. The receptors were gathered from a female donor with HTLV-1-associated myelopathy (HAM/TSP).

This clonotype was seen ten or more times. V gene TRBV6-6 combines with J gene TRBJ1-5, with unresolved D. V dropped 2 bases and J dropped 6 bases, with 17 bases sitting between them. The CDR3 is made up of 16 amino acids. Per the germline V gene, CDR1 is MNHNY and CDR2 is SVGAGI (reference sequence). CDR3 DNA sequence: TGTGCCAGCAGTTACGAGCTCGGGGAAAGTTCTCAGCCCCAGCATTTT. Its protein product is CASSYELGESSQPQHF.

At least ten counts were recorded for this clonotype. The CDR3 nucleotides are TGCGCCAGCAGCTCCGGGGGGACCCGCACAGATACGCAGTATTTT. Protein product: CASSSGGTRTDTQYF. The gene calls are TRBV5-1 and TRBJ2-3; 7 bases match TRBD2. The J segment lost 1 base and the V segment lost 3 bases, leaving 5 bases of the junction unmatched. The CDR3 length is 15 residues. In germline, CDR1 is SGHRS, CDR2 YFSETQ.

The sample holds many counts of this clonotype. The rearrangement uses TRBV9 and TRBJ2-7; D ambiguous. The CDR3 consists of 14 residues. Germline-derived CDR1 and CDR2 are SGDLS and YYNGEE. V was shortened by 0 bases and J by 0 bases, with 7 bases between the two germline ends. CDR3 coding DNA: TGTGCCAGCAGCGTAGTCGGCAACTCCTACGAGCAGTACTTC. It translates to CASSVVGNSYEQYF.

This clonotype has only a few counts. This chain connects TRBV12-3 or TRBV12-4 to TRBJ1-3; weak D call: TRBD1 (6 bases). The CDR3 has 19 amino acids. Trimming removed 7 bases at V and 0 bases at J, with 25 bases between. This chain's CDR3 is CASTKAGVIPQYSGNTIYF. In DNA, the CDR3 is TGTGCCAGCACTAAGGCAGGGGTGATCCCCCAATACTCTGGAAACACCATATATTTT.

This clonotype was seen ten or more times. The rearrangement joins TRBV12-3 or TRBV12-4 to TRBJ2-3, with D possibly TRBD1 on 5 matching bases. CDR3 size: 13 residues. V dropped 7 bases and J dropped 3 bases, with 11 bases sitting between them. In DNA, the CDR3 is TGTGCCAGCACCCTGTCAGGGACAGATACGCAGTATTTT. Translating gives CASTLSGTDTQYF.

This clonotype was recorded many times. The gene calls are TRBV2 and TRBJ2-1; unclear D gene. Germline CDR1 SNHLY, CDR2 FYNNEI. CDR3 length: 12 residues. V lost 7 bases to trimming and J lost 10 bases, with 14 bases between them. CDR3 nucleotide sequence: TGTGCCAGCAATCCAGGTCCCGGGGAGCAGTTCTTC. It codes for CASNPGPGEQFF.

In this sample, this clonotype turned up many times. The V and J genes are TRBV6-1 and TRBJ2-2; D not resolved. This CDR3 region has 14 residues. V was shortened by 6 bases and J by 0 bases, with 8 bases between the two germline ends. Germline values: CDR1 MNHNS, CDR2 SASEGT. CDR3: CASRNRPNTGELFF. The DNA of the CDR3 is TGTGCCAGCAGAAATCGACCGAACACCGGGGAGCTGTTTTTT.

This clonotype was counted many times. The V call is TRBV4-1, the J call TRBJ1-5; possible D gene TRBD1, 5 bases. The length of the CDR3 is 14 residues. V lost 1 base and J lost 6, with 10 bases in between. CDR1 is MGHRA, CDR2 YSYEKL, per germline. The CDR3 here is CASSQGLRGQPQHF. The CDR3, as DNA: TGCGCCAGCAGCCAAGGCCTAAGGGGTCAGCCCCAGCATTTT.

Ten or more counts support this clonotype. Mismatch with germline at one junction end may stem from a read error. The chain is built from TRBV15 and TRBJ2-6; D possibly corresponds to TRBD2 (5 bases). Germline V gene data show CDR1 as LNHNV and CDR2 as YYDKDF (reference sequence). This CDR3 has 16 amino acids. As DNA, the CDR3 is TGTGCTACCAGCAGCGCACCGAGGGCTGGGGCCAACGTCCTGACTTTC. Its translation: CATSSAPRAGANVLTF.

This clonotype has a count of ten or more. The chain recombines TRBV15 with TRBJ2-7; D assignment may be TRBD1 or TRBD2 (7 bases each). This CDR3 contains 15 residues. V was shortened by 5 bases and J by 0 bases, with 14 bases between the two germline ends. Germline CDR1 reads LNHNV; CDR2 reads YYDKDF (reference sequence). Here the CDR3 reads CATSLGRDSSYEQYF. The CDR3 DNA reads TGTGCCACCAGCTTGGGGAGGGACAGCTCCTACGAGCAGTACTTC.

This chain connects TRBV4-1 to TRBJ2-7, with TRBD2 as a possible D gene (5 bases). Germline CDR1 and CDR2: MGHRA and YSYEKL. V dropped 1 base and J dropped 7 bases, with 14 bases sitting between them. There are 14 residues in the CDR3. CDR3 DNA: TGCGCCAGCAGCCAAGCCGCTAGCTCCTGGGAGCAGTACTTC. This translates into CASSQAASSWEQYF.

This clonotype was counted at least ten times. The J gene is TRBJ2-7, the V gene TRBV28; D possibly corresponds to TRBD2 (5 bases). Germline CDR1 MDHEN, CDR2 SYDVKM. CDR3 length: 13 residues. V dropped 6 bases and J dropped 7 bases, with 16 bases sitting between them. The CDR3 loop reads CASSNVRVGEQYF. The CDR3 nucleotides are TGTGCCAGCAGCAACGTGAGGGTGGGAGAGCAGTACTTC.

Ten or more counts support this clonotype. J is TRBJ1-6 and V is TRBV28, with TRBD1 identical over 8 bases. The J segment lost 5 bases and the V segment lost 8 bases, leaving 8 bases of the junction unmatched. This CDR3 region has 15 residues. Germline V gene data show CDR1 as MDHEN and CDR2 as SYDVKM. The CDR3 here is CASLLTGGDNSPLHF. CDR3 in DNA: TGTGCCAGCCTATTAACAGGGGGGGATAATTCACCCCTCCACTTT. Drawing the rest from reference TRBV28 and TRBJ1-6, the complete variable domain is DVKVTQSSRYLVKRTGEKVFLECVQDMDHENMFWYRQDPGLGLRLIYFSYDVKMKEKGDIPEGYSVSREKKERFSLILESASTNQTSMYLCASLLTGGDNSPLHFGNGTRLTVT.

A remark on this clonotype: A single base separates this from a much larger clone, so it may be a read error. The J gene is TRBJ2-7, the V gene TRBV7-2; possibly TRBD1 for D (6 bases). The CDR3 is 15 amino acids. The germline V and J ends were trimmed by 3 bases and 3 bases, with 15 bases remaining between them. Germline CDR1 SGHTA, CDR2 FQGNSA. Written as DNA, the CDR3 is TGTGCCAGCAGCTTCGGGCAGGGGAGCTGCTACGAGCAGTACTTC. Its translation is CASSFGQGSCYEQYF.

The chain combines TRBV5-1 with TRBJ2-1; the D is unclear. The CDR3 has 12 residues. V was cut by 0 bases and J by 10 bases, with 8 bases left in between. CDR1 is SGHRS and CDR2 is YFSETQ in the germline V gene. CDR3 in DNA: TGCGCCAGCAGCTTGGCTACAGAAGAGCAGTTCTTC. Amino acids: CASSLATEEQFF.

This clonotype came up many times. CDR3 sequence reads: CASNPGSRPLQETQYF. In DNA, the CDR3 is TGTGCCAGCAACCCAGGCAGTCGCCCCCTCCAAGAGACCCAGTACTTC. J is TRBJ2-5 and V is TRBV28; D unclear. CDR1 MDHEN and CDR2 SYDVKM come from the germline V gene. Between the trimmed V and J ends, which lost 7 bases and 1 base, there was a span of 19 bases. The CDR3 sequence is 16 residues long.

As to this clonotype: It may be a read error: a sequence one base away is much more abundant. The chain combines TRBV20-1 with TRBJ2-7, with D possibly matching TRBD2 (6 bases). The germline V gene encodes CDR1 DFQATT and CDR2 SNEGSKA (reference sequence). Trimming removed 5 bases at V and 2 bases at J, with 19 bases between. The length of the CDR3 is 15 residues. The CDR3 region is CSAVDSGCTPYEQYF. CDR3 coding DNA: TGCAGTGCTGTTGATAGCGGATGTACCCCCTACGAGCAGTACTTC.

This clonotype was counted many times. This chain connects TRBV20-1 to TRBJ2-1, with unresolved D. This CDR3 is 14 amino acids long. Trimming left V 3 bases short and J 0 bases short, with 9 bases between. Germline CDR1 DFQATT, CDR2 SNEGSKA (reference sequence). The CDR3 sequence is CSASPPGSYNEQFF. The DNA for the CDR3 is TGCAGTGCTAGCCCGCCTGGCTCCTACAATGAGCAGTTCTTC.

The chain combines TRBV19 with TRBJ2-7; D may correspond to TRBD1 or TRBD2 (5 bases each). CDR3 length: 13 residues. CDR1 and CDR2 from the germline V gene are LNHDA and SQIVND (reference sequence). The V end was cut by 6 bases, the J end by 3 bases, with 12 bases between. Here the CDR3 reads CASSRGARYEQYF. The CDR3 region has the DNA TGTGCCAGTAGCCGAGGGGCGCGCTACGAGCAGTACTTC.

This clonotype was counted a few times. The chain carries TRBV11-2 and TRBJ1-1; D gene unclear. This CDR3 has 11 amino acids. With 4 bases removed from V and 5 bases from J, the gap between germline ends came to 5 bases. Germline values: CDR1 SGHAT, CDR2 FQNNGV. The CDR3 nucleotides read TGTGCCAGCAGCTCCCCGACTGAAGCTTTCTTT. Translating it yields CASSSPTEAFF.

This clonotype was observed many times. The genes are TRBV11-1 and TRBJ2-5; 8 bases agree with TRBD2. Germline V CDR1 and CDR2: SGHAT, FQDESV (reference sequence). This CDR3 spans 14 amino acids. With V trimmed by 5 bases and J by 2 bases, 4 bases remained unmatched. CDR3 residues: CASSKRGGQETQYF. CDR3 DNA: TGTGCCAGCAGCAAACGGGGGGGTCAAGAGACCCAGTACTTC.

This clonotype occurred many times. The V and J genes are TRBV6-5 and TRBJ2-3; 11 bases are shared with TRBD2. With 6 bases clipped from V and 6 bases from J, the junction kept 14 bases outside the gene matches. The CDR3 runs 17 residues. Per germline, CDR1 MNHEY and CDR2 SVGAGI. For the CDR3, the DNA is TGTGCCAGCAGGCCAGGACTAGCGGGTACTTCTAGGGATACGCAGTATTTT. Amino acids: CASRPGLAGTSRDTQYF.

In this sample, this clonotype turned up many times. The chain uses TRBV3-1 and TRBJ1-4, with D possibly matching TRBD1 (6 bases). Germline loops: CDR1 LGHDT, CDR2 YNNKEL (reference sequence). The V and J ends lost 1 base and 4 bases respectively, with 13 bases between them. The CDR3 is 16 residues long. The CDR3 DNA reads TGTGCCAGCAGCCAAGGCTCCGGACAGATTAATGAAAAACTGTTTTTT. Translation: CASSQGSGQINEKLFF.

This clonotype came up a few times. The chain couples TRBV2 to TRBJ1-5, with 7 bases matching TRBD1. The V gene end was trimmed by 3 bases and the J gene end by 3 bases; junction bases not matched to a gene: 5. Germline CDR1 and CDR2: SNHLY and FYNNEI. This CDR3 has 15 residues. For the CDR3, the DNA is TGTGCCAGCAGTGATGGGACAGCCTTCAATCAGCCCCAGCATTTT. Protein: CASSDGTAFNQPQHF.

Regarding this clonotype: At one boundary the junction diverges from the germline segment, which might be a read error. V gene TRBV7-2 combines with J gene TRBJ1-1; a possible D gene is TRBD1 (6 bases). Germline CDR1 reads SGHTA; CDR2 reads FQGNSA. The CDR3 loop spans 14 amino acids. For the CDR3, the DNA is TGTGCCAGCAGCTTGGACACAGGGTCCAATGAAGCTTTATTT. Protein sequence: CASSLDTGSNEALF.